This T cell receptor beta chain is from a study of cytomegalovirus exposure and HLA in healthy donors. Study in general: Roughly 180 million T cells yielded 100 million or so unique TCR beta sequences in earlier analysis.

General study results and limits: Reports indicated that the classifier achieved high specificity and sensitivity in diagnosing cytomegalovirus status. Sequencing had likely introduced a cluster of highly shared sequence variants as an artifact. TCR beta chain V- and J-gene trimming was linked, in a later analysis, to a missense variant in DCLRE1C.

This clone was counted a few times. The antigen remains unidentified. Germline CDR1 is MNHEY and CDR2 is SMNVEV (reference sequence). V was cut by 8 bases and J by 5 bases, with 16 bases left in between. There are 13 residues in the CDR3. A multiplex PCR was run with 60 Vbeta primers and 13 Jbeta primers. TCRdb's table, derived via immunoSEQ multiplex PCR, lists solely in-frame clones and lacks some. In the table there are about 150,000 clones, around 81% of which are singletons. The chain uses TRBV27 and TRBJ2-7; D may be TRBD1 (5 bases). The sequence was obtained from a woman aged 40 to 50 in good health and CMV-seropositive. The material sequenced was PBMCs. Here the CDR3 DNA reads TGTGCCAGCCGTAGGACAATCGGCCACGAGCAGTACTTC. It encodes CASRRTIGHEQYF.